This T cell receptor beta chain was recorded in a study of blood T cell repertoires in COVID-19. The overall study: Acute-phase and convalescent COVID-19 samples originated in the United States, Italy and Spain. Sources were T cells, B-cell-depleted T cells, or PBMCs; the material itself was cDNA or gDNA.

As processed by the authors: Reference gene primer amplification gave estimated nucleated cell counts. Only in-frame clones appear in the TCRdb table, and some are missing; sequencing was by immunoSEQ multiplex PCR. The V and J calls and clone size were taken over from that table, and D and trimming were inferred from the DNA. Of around 270,000 clones listed, 85% to 90% are singletons. The CDR3 sequence is 16 residues long. From germline, CDR1 is SGHRS and CDR2 YFSETQ. V dropped 2 bases and J dropped 4 bases, with 18 bases sitting between them. J is TRBJ1-2 and V is TRBV5-1; no reliable D call. Sequenced: peripheral blood. The sequence was obtained from a man aged 40-49 years with acute or convalescent COVID-19. CDR3 in amino acids: CASSLDGMTDVYGYTF. In nucleotides, the CDR3 is TGCGCCAGCAGCTTAGATGGAATGACTGATGTCTATGGCTACACCTTC. Combining the CDR3 with reference TRBV5-1 and TRBJ1-2 gives the whole variable domain KAGVTQTPRYLIKTRGQQVTLSCSPISGHRSVSWYQQTPGQGLQFLFEYFSETQRNKGNFPGRFSGRQFSNSRSEMNVSTLELGDSALYLCASSLDGMTDVYGYTFGSGTRLTVV.